These 6 T cell receptor beta chains originate from one sample sequenced in a study of T cell responses to AZD1222 COVID-19 vaccine. The table came from immunoSEQ multiplex PCR; TCRdb's copy has only in-frame clones and leaves some out. Of roughly 200,000 clones listed, roughly nine tenths were seen once; the top ten hold 3.4%. Sequenced material: peripheral blood, taken 28 days after the second AZD1222 dose. These receptors were taken from an adult who received the AZD1222 COVID-19 vaccine.

V usage is TRBV2 and J usage is TRBJ2-5; TRBD1 or TRBD2 may be the D gene (7 bases each). Trimming shortened V by 4 bases and J by 5 bases, and 14 bases separated the two germline ends. Germline CDR1 and CDR2: SNHLY and FYNNEI. This CDR3 spans 14 amino acids. The CDR3 reads CASSGEGAMETQYF. The DNA of the CDR3 is TGTGCCAGCAGTGGGGAGGGGGCGATGGAGACCCAGTACTTC.

The V gene is TRBV24-1, the J gene TRBJ2-5; either TRBD1 or TRBD2 may supply D (5 bases each). The CDR3 length is 16 residues. V was pared by 6 bases and J by 5 bases, with 21 bases between. Germline V CDR1 and CDR2: KGHDR, SFDVKD. DNA of the CDR3: TGTGCCACCAGTAAGGGAAGGGACGGTCCTAGGGAGACCCAGTACTTC. The encoded protein is CATSKGRDGPRETQYF.

This clone was observed a single time. The chain is built from TRBV18 and TRBJ1-2, with D possibly matching TRBD1 (6 bases). V gave up 6 bases and J gave up 5 bases, with 19 bases separating them. The CDR3 has 15 amino acids. The germline V gene encodes CDR1 KGHSH and CDR2 LQKENI. This CDR3 is CASSHDRLGDYGYTF. The CDR3 bases are TGTGCCAGCTCTCACGACAGGCTAGGGGATTATGGCTACACCTTC.

The chain links TRBV6-2 or TRBV6-3 to TRBJ1-3; TRBD1 matches at 9 bases. Germline V gene lookup returns CDR1 MNHEY and CDR2 SVGEGT. The CDR3 totals 19 residues. J lost 2 bases, V lost 0 bases, and 11 bases had no gene match. CDR3 region: CASSYSRGRDRAAGNTIYF. The DNA for the CDR3 is TGTGCCAGCAGTTACTCCCGTGGCCGGGACAGGGCCGCTGGAAACACCATATATTTT.

This chain connects TRBV4-1 to TRBJ1-1; 7 bases agree with TRBD1. The CDR3 covers 15 residues. The germline CDR1 and CDR2 sequences are MGHRA and YSYEKL. The junction had 7 bases not matched to a gene; V was cut back by 0 bases and J by 6 bases. CDR3 in amino acids: CASSQEQGRWSEAFF. In DNA, the CDR3 is TGCGCCAGCAGCCAAGAACAGGGGAGGTGGTCTGAAGCTTTCTTT.

The chain combines TRBV19 with TRBJ2-5; tentative D call: TRBD2 (6 bases). This CDR3 has 15 amino acids. V gave up 7 bases and J gave up 2 bases, with 17 bases separating them. CDR1 and CDR2 from the germline V gene are LNHDA and SQIVND (reference sequence). The CDR3 spells CASKGIRAGQETQYF. The CDR3 bases are TGTGCCAGTAAAGGAATCCGGGCGGGGCAAGAGACCCAGTACTTC.